This TCR beta chain was sequenced for a study of CD8 T cells in ankylosing spondylitis. Findings and limits, study-wide: Clones tied to disease were said to be significantly enriched in matched ankylosing spondylitis synovial fluid. What seemed typical of ankylosing spondylitis blood was a TCR beta motif built from roughly 8 highly homologous variants. Previous work reported some of these motif variants in the synovial fluid and blood of reactive arthritis. Within peripheral blood, clones linked to disease were CD8+ and relatively rare.

This clonotype was counted at least ten times. What it binds is not known. It was by quantitative 5'-RACE with molecular barcodes that TCR beta libraries were made. TCRdb ran MiXCR on the 5' RACE reads and lists one entry per CDR3 protein. The table has more than 500,000 distinct CDR3 sequences, approximately 5% seen once. The CDR3 extends over 15 amino acids. V lost 5 bases, J lost 3 bases, and 5 bases stayed unmatched. The V gene's germline CDR1 is MNHEY and CDR2 SVGEGT. The gene calls are TRBV6-2 or TRBV6-3 and TRBJ1-1; 11 bases are a match to TRBD1. The sample comprised blood, either unsorted or a sorted T cell fraction (not recorded which). This sequence was found in a male donor with ankylosing spondylitis. The CDR3 here is CASSQGQGVDTEAFF. The CDR3, as DNA: TGTGCCAGCAGTCAGGGACAGGGGGTTGACACTGAAGCTTTCTTT.